This entry is about one TCR beta chain. In this sample, this clone turned up once. Its recognized antigen is unknown. No quality values exist for individual bases; no much larger clone is one base distant. This entry comes from a study of blood T cell repertoires in COVID-19 (dated by TCRdb to 2018 to 2021). Study-level background: Samples from collaborators originated in the United States, Italy and Spain and spanned both the acute and convalescent phases of COVID-19. The samples were drawn from the first 160 participants of the ongoing ImmuneRACE study and from about 1,200 subjects provided by 6 global collaborators. The material from the prospective study consisted of cDNA or gDNA derived from T cells, B-cell-depleted T cells, or PBMCs. The sample metadata nearly always contained a de-identified subject ID, COVID-19 status, age in years and sex. Subjects who had been exposed to COVID-19, were actively infected with it, or had recovered from it provided the deeply sampled blood TCRbeta repertoires that made up the dataset. A freely available public database, intended as a resource for researchers studying the immune response to SARS-CoV-2, is where the repertoires were released. HLA class I and class II types, where available, came from metadata supplied by the sample provider rather than from assay-based typing.

The immunoSEQ Assay, a bias-controlled multiplex PCR, was used to amplify TCRbeta CDR3 regions from genomic DNA. Regarding the original processing steps: The number of nucleated cells in each sample was estimated by amplification of reference gene primers within the assay. To quantify the absolute abundance of each unique TCRbeta CDR3 rearrangement, sequence reads were collapsed and filtered. For each sample, productive Simpson clonality was calculated as the square root of Simpson's diversity index across productive rearrangements. Entries here come from immuneACCESS through TCRdb and include only in-frame sequences with V and J called. Some clones fail to appear in such tables; in the studies checked, an unresolved V gene covers under half of the shortfall, and the cause of the remainder is unknown. The V and J calls and clone size are taken from that table; D and trimming were inferred from the DNA. This sample gives around 150,000 clones in total; 70% to 90% of them show up just once. Roughly 8.6% of the sample comes from the top ten.

Collaborating institutions collected whole blood in K2EDTA tubes following their own protocols. For TCRbeta analysis, collaborators shipped samples as frozen whole blood, isolated PBMCs, or DNA extracted from either of those sample types. CDR1 SGHRS and CDR2 YFSETQ were looked up in the germline V gene. Spanning cysteine to phenylalanine, the CDR3 consists of 15 amino acids. Just the 45-base CDR3 DNA is kept, in frame starting at base 1. Germline trimming amounts to 4 bases on V and 3 bases on J, with 6 as the count of junction bases outside the gene matches. Beyond this particular receptor, the publication reports: The quantity of clinical and demographic metadata differed by source and by participant and was supplied without curation.

This receptor was obtained from a man in his fifties or sixties with acute or convalescent COVID-19. The chain is assembled from TRBV5-1 and TRBJ1-4, with 7 middle bases fitting TRBD1. Sequencing used peripheral blood. The DNA sequence reads TGCGCCAGCAGCCCCCCGGGACAGTCTAATGAAAAACTGTTTTTT. It translates to CASSPPGQSNEKLFF.